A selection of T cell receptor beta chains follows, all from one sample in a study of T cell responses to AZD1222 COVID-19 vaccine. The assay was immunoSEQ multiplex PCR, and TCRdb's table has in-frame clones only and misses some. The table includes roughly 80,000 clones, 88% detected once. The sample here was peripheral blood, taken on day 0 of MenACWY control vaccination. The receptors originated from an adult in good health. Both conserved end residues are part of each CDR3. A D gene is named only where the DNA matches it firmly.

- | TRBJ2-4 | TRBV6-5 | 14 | TGTGCCAGCAGCTCCGGGTCGATGGTTAGCATTCAGTACTTC | CASSSGSMVSIQYF
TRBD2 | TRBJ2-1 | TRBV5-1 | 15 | TGCGCCAGCAGCTCGACTAGCGGGGGGGCCGGTGAGCAGTTCTTC | CASSSTSGGAGEQFF
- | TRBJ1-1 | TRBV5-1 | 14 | TGCGCCAGCAGCGAACAGGGATTGAACACTGAAGCTTTCTTT | CASSEQGLNTEAFF
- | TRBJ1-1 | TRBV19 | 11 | TGTGCCAGTAGTATAGGTGGGAAAGCTTTCTTT | CASSIGGKAFF
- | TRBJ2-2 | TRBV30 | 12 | TGTGCCTGGAGTGAGAACACCGGGGAGCTGTTTTTT | CAWSENTGELFF
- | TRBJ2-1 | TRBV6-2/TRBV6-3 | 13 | TGTGCCAGCAGTTCCTTAGCAGCCAATGAGCAGTTCTTC | CASSSLAANEQFF
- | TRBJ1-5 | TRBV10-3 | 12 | TGTGCCATCAGTGAGTCGGGTCTGCCCCAGCATTTT | CAISESGLPQHF
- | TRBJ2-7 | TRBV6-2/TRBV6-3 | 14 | TGTGCCAGCAGTTACTCGGTGGGTCCCTACGAGCAGTACTTC | CASSYSVGPYEQYF
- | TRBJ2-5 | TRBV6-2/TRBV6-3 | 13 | TGTGCCAGCAGCCTCCAAGACAAGGAGACCCAGTACTTC | CASSLQDKETQYF
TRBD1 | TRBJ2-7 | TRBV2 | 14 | TGTGCCAGCAGCCGCCCGGGACAGCCCTACGAGCAGTACTTC | CASSRPGQPYEQYF
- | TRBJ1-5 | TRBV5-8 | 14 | TGTGCCAGCAGCTTGGTGGTTATGGGGCAGCCCCAGCATTTT | CASSLVVMGQPQHF
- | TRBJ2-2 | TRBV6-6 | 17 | TGTGCCAGCAGTCCCGGGCGGATAAGAGCGAACACCGGGGAGCTGTTTTTT | CASSPGRIRANTGELFF
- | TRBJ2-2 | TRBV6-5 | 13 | TGTGCCAGCAGTTACTCGGGTACCGGGGAGCTGTTTTTT | CASSYSGTGELFF
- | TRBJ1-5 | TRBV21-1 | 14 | TGTGCCAGCTGGGGACAGGGGGGCAATCAGCCCCAGCATTTT | CASWGQGGNQPQHF
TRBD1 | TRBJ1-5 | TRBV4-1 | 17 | TGCGCCAGCAGCCAAGACCCCGGGACAGCGTATCCTCAGCCCCAGCATTTT | CASSQDPGTAYPQPQHF
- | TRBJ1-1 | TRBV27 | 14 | TGTGCCAGCAGTTTTCGTACAGGGAACACTGAAGCTTTCTTT | CASSFRTGNTEAFF